These 17 T cell receptor beta chains share one sample of origin, sequenced in a study of lung T cells in sarcoidosis with Löfgren's syndrome. MiXCR was run by TCRdb on the reads, yielding one entry per CDR3 protein. The data contain 6,500 to 9,000 distinct CDR3 sequences, roughly 21% of them singletons. The sequenced sample consisted of CD4+ T cells from bronchoalveolar lavage fluid. The receptors were gathered from a human donor with sarcoidosis (Löfgren's syndrome or another form), or a control subject (not recorded which).

For this clonotype: This sequence may be a read error, since a much larger clone differs from it by one base. This chain links TRBV6-1 with TRBJ2-7; no clear D. The V end was cut by 6 bases, the J end by 4 bases, with 7 bases between. The germline V gene encodes CDR1 MNHNS and CDR2 SASEGT. The CDR3 length is 11 residues. CDR3 residues: CASRLGYEQYF. Here the CDR3 DNA reads TGTGCCAGCAGACTCGGTTACGAGCAGTACTTC.

This clonotype was observed many times. The V call is TRBV5-8, the J call TRBJ1-5; unclear D gene. From germline, CDR1 is SGHTS and CDR2 YDEGEE. Between the trimmed V and J ends, which lost 4 bases and 0 bases, there was a span of 11 bases. The CDR3 has 15 amino acids. In nucleotides, the CDR3 is TGTGCCAGCAGCCCGGCAGATTTTAGCAATCAGCCCCAGCATTTT. It specifies CASSPADFSNQPQHF. Drawing the rest from reference TRBV5-8 and TRBJ1-5, the complete variable domain is EAGVTQSPTHLIKTRGQQATLRCSPISGHTSVYWYQQALGLGLQFLLWYDEGEERNRGNFPPRFSGRQFPNYSSELNVNALELEDSALYLCASSPADFSNQPQHFGDGTRLSIL.

By share of the sample, this clonotype is large. This chain links TRBV7-2 with TRBJ2-7; D may be TRBD2 (5 bases). Germline assignment: CDR1 SGHTA and CDR2 FQGNSA. Trimming took 4 bases from V and 7 from J, leaving 17 bases between them. This CDR3 is built from 14 residues. The CDR3 nucleotides are TGTGCCAGCAGCTCGGACTCCTCCTCCCCTGAGCAGTACTTC. Its protein product is CASSSDSSSPEQYF.

V and J are TRBV5-1 and TRBJ2-5; D is ambiguous. The germline V gene encodes CDR1 SGHRS and CDR2 YFSETQ. V was shortened by 4 bases and J by 5 bases, with 12 bases between the two germline ends. The CDR3 spans 13 residues. In nucleotides, the CDR3 is TGCGCCAGCAGCCTATCCTCGCCGGAGACCCAGTACTTC. It translates to CASSLSSPETQYF.

The sample holds many counts of this clonotype. The rearrangement links TRBV5-1 to TRBJ2-5; 10 nucleotides line up with TRBD1. The CDR3 is 16 amino acids. The ends lost 2 bases at V and 5 bases at J; junction bases unmatched: 9. CDR1 SGHRS and CDR2 YFSETQ come from the germline V gene. The CDR3 reads CASSLAGTGVEETQYF. For the CDR3, the DNA is TGCGCCAGCAGCTTAGCCGGGACAGGGGTTGAGGAGACCCAGTACTTC. Combining the CDR3 with reference TRBV5-1 and TRBJ2-5 gives the whole variable domain KAGVTQTPRYLIKTRGQQVTLSCSPISGHRSVSWYQQTPGQGLQFLFEYFSETQRNKGNFPGRFSGRQFSNSRSEMNVSTLELGDSALYLCASSLAGTGVEETQYFGPGTRLLVL.

This clonotype was recorded at least ten times. The chain combines TRBV19 with TRBJ1-1; D perhaps matches TRBD1 (6 bases). The CDR3 covers 13 residues. V was trimmed by 10 bases and J by 5 bases, leaving 17 bases between them. Germline CDR1 reads LNHDA; CDR2 reads SQIVND (reference sequence). The CDR3, as DNA: TGTGCCACCAGAGTGATACAGGGAACTGAAGCTTTCTTT. This codes for CATRVIQGTEAFF.

The chain couples TRBV30 to TRBJ2-4; D remains ambiguous. The CDR3 sequence is 16 residues long. The V and J ends lost 2 bases and 0 bases respectively, with 14 bases between them. Germline V gene data show CDR1 as GTSNPN and CDR2 as SVGIG (reference sequence). The DNA of the CDR3 is TGTGCCTGGAGTCGGTTGGCCACTATAGCCAAAAACATTCAGTACTTC. This encodes CAWSRLATIAKNIQYF.

This clonotype has a count of ten or more. The V gene is TRBV6-1, the J gene TRBJ2-3; 8 bases are a match to TRBD1. CDR1 is MNHNS, CDR2 SASEGT, per germline. The length of the CDR3 is 15 residues. The V segment lost 5 bases and the J segment 1 base; nucleotides outside the gene matches: 5. The CDR3: CASSSQGVGTDTQYF. In nucleotides, the CDR3 is TGTGCCAGCAGTTCACAGGGGGTCGGCACAGATACGCAGTATTTT.

This clonotype was seen more than once but under ten times. Being one base from a much bigger clone, this may be a read error. The chain combines TRBV27 with TRBJ2-1; D call uncertain. The germline V gene has CDR1 MNHEY and CDR2 SMNVEV (reference sequence). The CDR3 has 14 residues. Trimming shortened V by 11 bases and J by 0 bases, and 14 bases separated the two germline ends. CDR3 in DNA: TGTGCCGCATTGACAACCAGCTCCTACAATGAGCAGTTCTTC. Translated, it gives CAALTTSSYNEQFF.

Ten or more counts support this clonotype. The chain joins TRBV2 to TRBJ1-2, with no clear D. Germline V gene sequence: CDR1 SNHLY, CDR2 FYNNEI. Trimming took 6 bases from V and 8 from J, leaving 16 bases between them. This CDR3 comprises 13 residues. The CDR3 here is CASRDLRTEGYTF. CDR3 sequence (DNA): TGTGCCAGCAGGGATTTGAGGACGGAAGGCTACACCTTC.

This chain joins TRBV10-3 and TRBJ1-3, with D possibly matching TRBD1 (5 bases). This CDR3 has 15 residues. The germline CDR1 and CDR2 sequences are ENHRY and SYGVKD. CDR3 region: CAISRDGGTGNTIYF. The CDR3, as DNA: TGTGCTATCTCTAGGGACGGGGGGACTGGAAACACCATATATTTT.

This clonotype was counted ten times or more. The CDR3 DNA reads TGTGCCAGCAACCCGACAGTAACGAACACTGAAGCTTTCTTT. Protein sequence: CASNPTVTNTEAFF. This chain joins TRBV11-2 and TRBJ1-1, with D possibly matching TRBD1 (5 bases). V gave up 7 bases and J gave up 1 base, with 13 bases separating them. The CDR3 sequence is 14 residues long. CDR1 and CDR2 (germline): SGHAT, FQNNGV.

V usage is TRBV7-9 and J usage is TRBJ2-1, with D perhaps TRBD2 (6 bases). Germline V lookup: CDR1 SEHNR, CDR2 FQNEAQ (reference sequence). This CDR3 comprises 12 residues. Trimming removed 2 bases from V and 13 bases from J, with 12 bases in between. CDR3 region: CASSLLGGDQFF. The CDR3, as DNA: TGTGCCAGCAGCTTATTGGGCGGGGATCAGTTCTTC.

This clonotype was counted at least ten times. Germline is not matched at one junction end, which may reflect a read error. The J gene is TRBJ2-7, the V gene TRBV9; the match to TRBD1 covers 8 bases. CDR3 length equals 15 residues. Germline CDR1 reads SGDLS; CDR2 reads YYNGEE. The CDR3 DNA reads as TGTGCCAGCAGCCCGACAGGGGTGATTACTTACGGGCAGTACTTC. The encoded protein is CASSPTGVITYGQYF.

Ten or more counts support this clonotype. This sequence joins TRBV6-1 and TRBJ2-1, with 7 bases identical to TRBD1. There are 12 residues in the CDR3. The germline CDR1 and CDR2 sequences are MNHNS and SASEGT. Unmatched junction bases numbered 2, after V lost 7 bases and J lost 5 bases. CDR3 bases: TGTGCCAGCAATACAGGGGACAATGAGCAGTTCTTC. Amino acids: CASNTGDNEQFF.

By share, this clonotype ranks as medium-sized. This chain joins TRBV27 and TRBJ2-5; possibly TRBD1 for D (5 bases). Trimming took off 8 bases at V and 2 bases at J, with 9 bases between the two ends. In germline, CDR1 is MNHEY, CDR2 SMNVEV (reference sequence). The CDR3 has 12 residues. Here the CDR3 DNA reads TGTGCCAGCCGAAGGGGACAAGAGACCCAGTACTTC. The encoded protein is CASRRGQETQYF.

The chain employs TRBV28 and TRBJ2-5, with TRBD1 matching over 10 bases. Trimming removed 6 bases from V and 7 bases from J; junction bases left unmatched: 11. The CDR3 contains 15 residues. Germline V lookup: CDR1 MDHEN, CDR2 SYDVKM. In DNA, the CDR3 is TGTGCCAGCAGCTCCCCGACAGGGGGCTTAGGGACCCAGTACTTC. Residues: CASSSPTGGLGTQYF.